A single sample gave rise to the 26 T cell receptor beta chains below, sequenced in a study of cytomegalovirus exposure and HLA in healthy donors. The PCR employed 60 Vbeta primers together with 13 Jbeta primers. The data were produced by immunoSEQ multiplex PCR, yet TCRdb's version contains in-frame clones alone and is incomplete. This sample has about 180,000 clones; over 60% occur once, and the top ten carry around 6%. The sample taken for sequencing was PBMCs. The receptors shown here come from a man in his forties in good health and CMV-seronegative.

The chain couples TRBV11-3 to TRBJ1-2; 8 bases are shared with TRBD1. Germline CDR1 and CDR2: SGHNT and YENEEA. This CDR3 has 15 residues. Trimming removed 1 base from V and 4 bases from J; junction bases left unmatched: 5. The CDR3 reads CASSLATGAVYGYTF. CDR3 sequence (DNA): TGTGCCAGCAGCTTAGCGACAGGGGCGGTCTATGGCTACACCTTC.

This clone was detected only a few times. V gene TRBV5-5 combines with J gene TRBJ2-6; TRBD1 matches 7 bases. The CDR3 is 16 amino acids. The junction had 4 bases not matched to a gene; V was cut back by 2 bases and J by 2 bases. Germline V gives CDR1 SGHKS, CDR2 YYEKEE (reference sequence). CDR3 region: CASSLQGGAGANVLTF. In DNA, the CDR3 is TGTGCCAGCAGCTTACAAGGGGGCGCTGGGGCCAACGTCCTGACTTTC.

This rearrangement joins TRBV28 to TRBJ1-5, with a tentative D call TRBD1 (5 bases). The CDR3 is 16 amino acids. Trimming removed 6 bases from V and 4 bases from J, with 19 bases in between. Germline CDR1 and CDR2: MDHEN and SYDVKM. CDR3 amino acids: CASSLGYRTKNQPQHF. The CDR3 DNA follows: TGTGCCAGCAGCTTGGGGTACAGGACTAAGAATCAGCCCCAGCATTTT.

The chain couples TRBV9 to TRBJ1-5; maybe TRBD1 (5 bases). Trimming removed 0 bases from V and 6 bases from J, with 13 bases in between. Germline V gives CDR1 SGDLS, CDR2 YYNGEE. This CDR3 is 15 amino acids long. This CDR3 is CASSVGGGITQPQHF. The CDR3, as DNA: TGTGCCAGCAGCGTAGGGGGGGGGATCACTCAGCCCCAGCATTTT.

The chain combines TRBV6-5 with TRBJ2-7; 8 positions match TRBD2. The CDR3 covers 14 residues. The V segment lost 4 bases and the J segment 2 bases; nucleotides outside the gene matches: 4. Germline V CDR1 and CDR2: MNHEY, SVGAGI. CDR3 protein: CASSFGTRTYEQYF. The DNA for the CDR3 is TGTGCCAGCAGTTTTGGGACTAGGACCTACGAGCAGTACTTC.

The genes are TRBV11-3 and TRBJ2-3; 7 nucleotides agree with TRBD1. The CDR3 runs 11 residues. V dropped 4 bases and J dropped 9; count of bases not matched to a gene: 1. The germline CDR1 and CDR2 sequences are SGHNT and YENEEA. In DNA, the CDR3 is TGTGCCAGCAGCTCACAGGGGACGCAGTATTTT. Protein: CASSSQGTQYF.

The rearrangement uses TRBV5-6 and TRBJ2-5; 12 bases are a match to TRBD2. The CDR3 length is 15 residues. Germline CDR1 reads SGHDT; CDR2 reads YYEEEE. The ends lost 0 bases at V and 4 bases at J; junction bases unmatched: 1. The CDR3 sequence is CASSLELAGGETQYF. In DNA form, the CDR3 reads TGTGCCAGCAGCTTGGAACTAGCGGGAGGAGAGACCCAGTACTTC. The full variable domain, its missing parts supplied by reference TRBV5-6 and TRBJ2-5, is DAGVTQSPTHLIKTRGQQVTLRCSPKSGHDTVSWYQQALGQGPQFIFQYYEEEERQRGNFPDRFSGHQFPNYSSELNVNALLLGDSALYLCASSLELAGGETQYFGPGTRLLVL.

As DNA, the CDR3 is TGTGCCAGCAGCTCCCAGGGGCTAGGGGGTGGCGAGCAGTACTTC. This gives the protein CASSSQGLGGGEQYF. This chain uses TRBV7-2 with TRBJ2-7; tentatively, D is TRBD1 (6 bases). The germline CDR1 and CDR2 sequences are SGHTA and FQGNSA. Trimming removed 4 bases from V and 6 bases from J, with 19 bases in between. The CDR3 runs to 15 residues.

This clone occurred a few times. The genes are TRBV13 and TRBJ2-5; 11 bases are shared with TRBD2. The closer fit of TRBJ2-7 to the DNA end suggests the J call may be wrong. The germline gives CDR1 PRHDT, CDR2 FYEKMQ (reference sequence). This CDR3 has 17 amino acids. The DNA for the CDR3 is TGTGCCAGCAGCTTAAGGGCTAGCGGGGGGAAGTTCAACGAGCAGTACTTC. Amino acids: CASSLRASGGKFNEQYF.

The chain links TRBV9 to TRBJ2-3; D perhaps matches TRBD1 (6 bases). Germline CDR1 is SGDLS and CDR2 is YYNGEE. V was pared by 5 bases and J by 6 bases, with 10 bases between. The CDR3 runs 12 residues. The CDR3 spells CASSGGRDTQYF. In DNA form, the CDR3 reads TGTGCCAGCAGTGGGGGCCGCGATACGCAGTATTTT.

V usage is TRBV5-6 and J usage is TRBJ2-5, with 8 bases lining up with TRBD2. Trimming took 2 bases from V and 5 from J; bases not matched to a gene: 8. The CDR3 is 15 amino acids. Germline CDR1 and CDR2: SGHDT and YYEEEE. The chain's CDR3 is CASSLIAGGGETQYF. The CDR3, as DNA: TGTGCCAGCAGCTTAATCGCGGGGGGCGGGGAGACCCAGTACTTC.

This clone was seen more than once but under ten times. The chain combines TRBV10-1 with TRBJ2-7, with D tentatively TRBD2 (5 bases). This CDR3 comprises 15 residues. Germline V lookup: CDR1 WNHNN, CDR2 SYGVQD (reference sequence). The V end lost 0 bases, the J end lost 2 bases, and 11 bases lay between the germline ends. The CDR3 sequence is CASSESRGRPYEQYF. The CDR3 DNA follows: TGCGCCAGCAGTGAGTCTCGCGGGCGTCCCTACGAGCAGTACTTC.

V and J are TRBV7-9 and TRBJ2-7, with D possibly being TRBD2 (6 bases). Germline V CDR1 and CDR2: SEHNR, FQNEAQ (reference sequence). The CDR3 has 15 residues. With 1 base removed from V and 7 bases from J, the gap between germline ends came to 17 bases. CDR3 sequence: CASSLGASVPREQYF. The CDR3 DNA reads as TGTGCCAGCAGCTTAGGGGCTAGCGTTCCGCGGGAGCAGTACTTC.

The CDR3 region is CASSPAGATPGQGRGTF. The CDR3 DNA reads TGTGCCAGCAGTCCCGCTGGCGCTACACCGGGACAGGGAAGAGGCACCTTC. This sequence joins TRBV2 and TRBJ1-2; 9 bases map to TRBD1. V shed 5 bases, J shed 13 bases, and the junction held 23 bases outside the gene matches. The CDR3 totals 17 residues. Germline assignment: CDR1 SNHLY and CDR2 FYNNEI.

The table lists this clone with a count of one. The V and J genes are TRBV6-1 and TRBJ2-7; D possibly corresponds to TRBD1 (6 bases). The CDR3 consists of 14 residues. Between the trimmed V and J ends, which lost 7 bases and 3 bases, there was a span of 16 bases. Germline V gene sequence: CDR1 MNHNS, CDR2 SASEGT. CDR3 in amino acids: CASTPFGQYYEQYF. CDR3 coding DNA: TGTGCCAGCACCCCCTTCGGACAGTACTACGAGCAGTACTTC.

This chain joins TRBV11-2 and TRBJ2-7; D uncertain. Germline CDR1 SGHAT, CDR2 FQNNGV. Trimming took off 8 bases at V and 1 base at J, with 15 bases between the two ends. The length of the CDR3 is 14 residues. CDR3 in DNA: TGTGCCAGCGCATCCGAAGCATTTTCCTACGAGCAGTACTTC. This codes for CASASEAFSYEQYF. The entire variable domain, with the rest obtained from reference TRBV11-2 and TRBJ2-7, is as follows: EAGVAQSPRYKIIEKRQSVAFWCNPISGHATLYWYQQILGQGPKLLIQFQNNGVVDDSQLPKDRFSAERLKGVDSTLKIQPAKLEDSAVYLCASASEAFSYEQYFGPGTRLTVT.

The V call is TRBV7-7, the J call TRBJ2-7; 11 bases match TRBD1. Germline loops: CDR1 SSHAT, CDR2 FNYEAQ (reference sequence). Unmatched junction bases numbered 5, after V lost 5 bases and J lost 2 bases. The CDR3 spans 15 residues. The CDR3 here is CASSAGQGAPYEQYF. In DNA, the CDR3 is TGTGCCAGCAGCGCAGGACAGGGGGCGCCCTACGAGCAGTACTTC.

This clone appeared a single time. This chain uses TRBV18 with TRBJ1-2; weak D call: TRBD1 (5 bases). CDR1 is KGHSH, CDR2 LQKENI, per germline. The V gene lost 3 bases and the J gene lost 6 bases, with 17 bases spanning the gap. The CDR3 has 15 residues. CDR3 bases: TGTGCCAGCTCACCCGTTAAGGGGTATGTGGATGGCTACACCTTC. It encodes CASSPVKGYVDGYTF.

The rearrangement joins TRBV7-9 to TRBJ2-2, with a tentative D call TRBD2 (6 bases). Between the trimmed V and J ends, which lost 1 base and 6 bases, there was a span of 6 bases. CDR1 is SEHNR, CDR2 FQNEAQ, per germline (reference sequence). The CDR3 length is 13 residues. CDR3 DNA sequence: TGTGCCAGCAGCTTAGGACTAGCCGGGGAGCTGTTTTTT. Its translation: CASSLGLAGELFF.

CDR3 bases: TGCAGCATACGACAGGCACAAGAGACCCAGTACTTC. Protein: CSIRQAQETQYF. The V and J genes are TRBV29-1 and TRBJ2-5; D may be TRBD1 (6 bases). Germline CDR1 SQVTM, CDR2 ANQGSEA. The CDR3 has 12 amino acids. Trimming removed 8 bases from V and 2 bases from J, with 12 bases in between.

This chain links TRBV27 with TRBJ2-2, with 10 bases identical to TRBD1. Unmatched junction bases numbered 8, after V lost 6 bases and J lost 4 bases. Germline assignment: CDR1 MNHEY and CDR2 SMNVEV (reference sequence). This CDR3 comprises 16 residues. CDR3 residues: CASSPPGQGSTGELFF. The CDR3 nucleotides read TGTGCCAGCAGCCCACCGGGACAGGGGAGCACCGGGGAGCTGTTTTTT.

The chain employs TRBV6-1 and TRBJ2-5; D gene unclear. The CDR3 sequence is 15 residues long. V lost 4 bases to trimming and J lost 4 bases, with 16 bases between them. Germline CDR1 and CDR2: MNHNS and SASEGT. The CDR3 DNA sequence: TGTGCCAGCAGTGGTGGGCATCGCGCACTAGAGACCCAGTACTTC. It specifies CASSGGHRALETQYF.

This clone occurred once. The V gene is TRBV5-4, the J gene TRBJ2-1, with D possibly TRBD1 on 7 matching bases. The ends were cut back, 3 bases at V and 0 bases at J, with 13 bases in the middle. The CDR3 has 16 residues. Germline assignment: CDR1 SGHNT and CDR2 YYREEE (reference sequence). The CDR3 protein is CASSSGGTGSYNEQFF. CDR3 sequence (DNA): TGTGCCAGCAGCTCAGGGGGGACCGGCTCCTACAATGAGCAGTTCTTC. Filled out from reference TRBV5-4 and TRBJ2-1, the complete variable domain reads ETGVTQSPTHLIKTRGQQVTLRCSSQSGHNTVSWYQQALGQGPQFIFQYYREEENGRGNFPPRFSGLQFPNYSSELNVNALELDDSALYLCASSSGGTGSYNEQFFGPGTRLTVL.

The gene calls are TRBV5-4 and TRBJ2-7; TRBD2 might be the D (7 bases). The CDR3 consists of 15 residues. The germline V gene has CDR1 SGHNT and CDR2 YYREEE (reference sequence). The V gene lost 4 bases and the J gene lost 6 bases, with 20 bases spanning the gap. The DNA for the CDR3 is TGTGCCAGCAGCACGAACAGGGAGGGGGTCGGCGAGCAGTACTTC. The encoded protein is CASSTNREGVGEQYF. The entire variable domain, with the rest obtained from reference TRBV5-4 and TRBJ2-7, is as follows: ETGVTQSPTHLIKTRGQQVTLRCSSQSGHNTVSWYQQALGQGPQFIFQYYREEENGRGNFPPRFSGLQFPNYSSELNVNALELDDSALYLCASSTNREGVGEQYFGPGTRLTVT.

The chain employs TRBV7-9 and TRBJ2-1, with 7 bases fitting TRBD2. Germline trimming cut 5 bases from V and 9 bases from J; bases unmatched to any gene: 7. Looked up from germline, CDR1 is SEHNR and CDR2 is FQNEAQ (reference sequence). This CDR3 has 13 amino acids. The CDR3 is CASSPPGGGEQFF. The CDR3 DNA is TGTGCCAGCAGCCCTCCGGGAGGCGGTGAGCAGTTCTTC.

The chain couples TRBV6-5 to TRBJ1-1; the match to TRBD1 covers 7 bases. Per germline, CDR1 MNHEY and CDR2 SVGAGI. The trim removed 6 bases at V and 7 bases at J, leaving 8 bases unmatched. CDR3 length: 13 residues. CDR3 protein: CASRETGYNEAFF. The CDR3 DNA follows: TGTGCCAGCAGAGAGACAGGGTACAATGAAGCTTTCTTT.